This TCR beta chain was captured in a study of tissue T cells after allogeneic stem cell transplantation. Note on this clone: Its specificity is unknown.

V was clipped by 0 bases and J by 2 bases, with 11 bases between them. Germline values: CDR1 MNHNY, CDR2 SVGAGI (reference sequence). The CDR3 runs to 16 residues. Regarding the study as a whole: Tissue-detected TCR repertoire was only partly captured by blood and spleen T cells.

Sequenced by immunoSEQ multiplex PCR; TCRdb stores in-frame clones only, minus some. Counted here are about 26,000 clones, about 90% occurring once; the ten biggest clones make up approximately 2%. The TCR comes from a male donor at least 60 years old who later had graft-versus-host disease after an allogeneic stem cell transplant. The sequenced sample was blood, obtained before transplantation. The chain employs TRBV6-6 and TRBJ1-3; a weak D match, TRBD1 (5 bases). CDR3 region: CASSYSQGSAGNTIYF. DNA of the CDR3: TGTGCCAGCAGTTACTCGCAGGGTAGCGCTGGAAACACCATATATTTT.